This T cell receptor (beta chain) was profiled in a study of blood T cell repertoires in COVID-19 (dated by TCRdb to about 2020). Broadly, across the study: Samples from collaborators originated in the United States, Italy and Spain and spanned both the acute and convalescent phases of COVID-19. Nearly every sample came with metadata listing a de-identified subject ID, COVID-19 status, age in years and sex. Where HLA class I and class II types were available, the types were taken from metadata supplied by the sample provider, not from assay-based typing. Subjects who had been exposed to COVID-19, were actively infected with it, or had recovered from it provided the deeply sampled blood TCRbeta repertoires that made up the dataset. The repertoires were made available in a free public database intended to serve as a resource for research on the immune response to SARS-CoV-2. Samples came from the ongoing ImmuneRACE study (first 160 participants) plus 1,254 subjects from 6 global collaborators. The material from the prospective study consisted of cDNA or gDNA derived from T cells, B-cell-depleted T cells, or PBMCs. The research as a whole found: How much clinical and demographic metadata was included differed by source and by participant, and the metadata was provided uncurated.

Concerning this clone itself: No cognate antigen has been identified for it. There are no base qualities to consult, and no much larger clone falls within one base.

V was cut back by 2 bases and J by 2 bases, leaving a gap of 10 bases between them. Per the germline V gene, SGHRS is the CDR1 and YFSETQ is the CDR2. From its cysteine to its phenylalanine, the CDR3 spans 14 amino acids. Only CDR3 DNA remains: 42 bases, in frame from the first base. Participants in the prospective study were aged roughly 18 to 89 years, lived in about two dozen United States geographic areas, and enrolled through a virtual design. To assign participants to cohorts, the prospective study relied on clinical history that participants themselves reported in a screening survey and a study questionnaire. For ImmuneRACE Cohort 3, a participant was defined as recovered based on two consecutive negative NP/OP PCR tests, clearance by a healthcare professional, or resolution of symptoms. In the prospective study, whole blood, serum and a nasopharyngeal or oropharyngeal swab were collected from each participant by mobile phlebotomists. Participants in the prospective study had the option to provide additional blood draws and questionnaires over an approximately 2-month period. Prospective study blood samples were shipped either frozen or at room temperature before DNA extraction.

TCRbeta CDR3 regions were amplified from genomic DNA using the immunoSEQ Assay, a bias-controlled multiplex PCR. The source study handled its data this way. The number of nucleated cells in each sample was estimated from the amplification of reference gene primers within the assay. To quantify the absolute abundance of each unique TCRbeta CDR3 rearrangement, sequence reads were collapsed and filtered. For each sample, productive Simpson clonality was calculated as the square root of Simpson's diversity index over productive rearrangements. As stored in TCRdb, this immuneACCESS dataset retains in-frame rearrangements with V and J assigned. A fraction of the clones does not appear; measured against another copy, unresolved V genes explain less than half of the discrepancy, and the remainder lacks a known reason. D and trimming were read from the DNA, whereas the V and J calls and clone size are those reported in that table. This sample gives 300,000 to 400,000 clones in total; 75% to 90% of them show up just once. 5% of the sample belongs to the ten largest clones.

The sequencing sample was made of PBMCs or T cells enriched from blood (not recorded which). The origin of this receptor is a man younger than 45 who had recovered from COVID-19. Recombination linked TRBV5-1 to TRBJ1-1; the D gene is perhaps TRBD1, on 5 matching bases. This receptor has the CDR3 CASSFFDSNTEAFF. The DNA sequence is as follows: TGCGCCAGCAGCTTTTTCGACAGTAACACTGAAGCTTTCTTT.